Sequencing of this TCR beta chain was carried out in a study of Graves' ophthalmopathy and Graves' hyperthyroidism. Study context: At initial diagnosis, peripheral blood was obtained, and this preceded any treatment. Study-wide results and caveats: The model predicted ophthalmopathy progression with around 70% sensitivity and under 75% specificity.

CDR3 size: 15 residues. Per germline, CDR1 LGHNA and CDR2 YNFKEQ. V gave up 5 bases and J gave up 6 bases, with 19 bases separating them. Amplification from RNA transcripts yielded the TCR beta CDR3 regions. First-round RT-PCR relied on HTBI primers, and a second-round multiplex PCR came next. One entry per CDR3 protein, called by TCRdb with MiXCR from the multiplex PCR reads. The sample yields 150,000 or so distinct CDR3 sequences, around two fifths seen once. This clonotype was seen only a few times. What it recognizes is unknown. Moderate-to-severe activity, CAS ≥3, NOSPECS ≥4 and duration under 3 months were recorded for donors with ophthalmopathy. The study excluded patients with other autoimmune diseases, uncontrolled infections, pregnancy or lactation.

Sequenced input: peripheral blood. This TCR was sampled from a man aged 25 to 40 with Graves' ophthalmopathy. The V and J genes are TRBV4-2 and TRBJ1-2; no clear D gene. The chain's CDR3 is CASSSARSDWDGYTF. For the CDR3, the DNA is TGTGCCAGCAGCTCTGCGAGGTCCGACTGGGATGGCTACACCTTC.